A few counts support the clone carrying this T cell receptor beta chain. Antigen unknown. These data belong to a study of shared clonotypes between healthy human individuals. Study-wide results and caveats: Donor scarcity curtailed the genetic and exposure-history diversity represented herein.

HIV-negative, healthy adults without recent acute infections or vaccinations were the donors. Every contributor of samples was a Caucasian grown-up residing in Nashville, Tennessee. Genomic DNA for unsorted samples was obtained from 70 million to 100 million PBMCs. Here immunoSEQ multiplex PCR was the method, and the copy in TCRdb shows in-frame clones only, minus some. The sample lists hundreds of thousands of clones, 79% occurring once. The ends were cut back, 7 bases at V and 2 bases at J, with 14 bases in the middle. CDR1 and CDR2 from the germline V gene are MDHEN and SYDVKM. This CDR3 contains 14 residues.

The TCR comes from a woman aged 40 to 50 in good health. Some clones in this sample may be carry-over from other donors' samples. The chain joins TRBV28 to TRBJ2-5; possible D gene TRBD2, 5 bases. Sequencing input: PBMCs. The CDR3 nucleotides read TGTGCCAGCACTATCCAGCGGAATCAAGAGACCCAGTACTTC. Protein: CASTIQRNQETQYF.